One sample yielded the 15 T cell receptor beta chains listed below, sequenced in a study of blood T cells in healthy people across ages. The authors ran a second PCR of about 6 to 11 cycles using a sample-barcoded 5' primer and a J-beta primer mix. TCRdb analysed the 5' RACE reads with MiXCR anew, one entry per CDR3 protein. The table shows fewer than 2 million distinct CDR3 sequences, with roughly two fifths occurring only once. Source material: blood. All receptors derive from a human donor in good health.

This clonotype has just one count. The gene calls are TRBV7-6 and TRBJ2-4; possibly TRBD2 for D (5 bases). Judging by the DNA end, TRBJ2-7 fits better; the J call may be wrong. The germline gives CDR1 SGHVS, CDR2 FNYEAQ. CDR3 length equals 15 residues. The CDR3 region is CASSLSGLPNYEQYF. In DNA, the CDR3 is TGTGCCAGCAGCTTAAGTGGACTCCCTAACTACGAGCAGTACTTC.

The V and J genes are TRBV11-2 and TRBJ2-3; TRBD1 agrees at 9 bases. With 2 bases clipped from V and 4 bases from J, the junction kept 10 bases outside the gene matches. Germline CDR1 is SGHAT and CDR2 is FQNNGV. The CDR3 contains 17 residues. CDR3 residues: CASSLNFGQGKADTQYF. CDR3 nucleotide sequence: TGTGCCAGCAGCTTAAATTTTGGACAGGGGAAAGCAGATACGCAGTATTTT.

V and J are TRBV28 and TRBJ1-5; D is unclear. The germline V gene has CDR1 MDHEN and CDR2 SYDVKM. The germline V and J ends were trimmed by 5 bases and 4 bases, with 15 bases remaining between them. The CDR3 length is 15 residues. CDR3 sequence reads: CASSEPSGINQPQHF. The CDR3 nucleotides read TGTGCCAGCAGTGAACCCTCCGGGATAAATCAGCCCCAGCATTTT.

This clonotype was recorded only once. The chain employs TRBV2 and TRBJ2-3; D uncertain. Germline CDR1 SNHLY, CDR2 FYNNEI. Trimming cost V 6 bases and J 2 bases, with 12 bases left between them. This CDR3 has 14 residues. The CDR3 DNA reads TGTGCCAGCAGGTCCCTCACAACCACAGATACGCAGTATTTT. It yields the protein CASRSLTTTDTQYF.

A few counts support this clonotype. The V and J genes are TRBV7-8 and TRBJ1-1; D gene unclear. The CDR3 has 13 amino acids. V shed 3 bases and J shed 1 base, with 6 bases lying between them. Germline loops: CDR1 SGHVS, CDR2 FQNEAQ. The CDR3 sequence is CASSFLKNTEAFF. The CDR3, as DNA: TGTGCCAGCAGCTTTCTGAAGAACACTGAAGCTTTCTTT. Combining the CDR3 with reference TRBV7-8 and TRBJ1-1 gives the whole variable domain GAGVSQSPRYKVAKRGQDVALRCDPISGHVSLFWYQQALGQGPEFLTYFQNEAQLDKSGLPSDRFFAERPEGSVSTLKIQRTQQEDSAVYLCASSFLKNTEAFFGQGTRLTVV.

Points on this clonotype: A much larger clone differs by one base, so this may be a read error. The genes are TRBV7-2 and TRBJ1-2; no reliable D call. Per the germline V gene, CDR1 is SGHTA and CDR2 is FQGNSA. The CDR3 is 13 residues long. The CDR3 bases are TGTGCCAGCAGCTTAGAAACCCCATATGACTACACCTTC. Its protein product is CASSLETPYDYTF. The variable domain in full, completed from reference TRBV7-2 and TRBJ1-2, reads GAGVSQSPSNKVTEKGKDVELRCDPISGHTALYWYRQSLGQGLEFLIYFQGNSAPDKSGLPSDRFSAERTGGSVSTLTIQRTQQEDSAVYLCASSLETPYDYTFGSGTRLTVV.

This clonotype was found a few times. The chain carries TRBV6-2 or TRBV6-3 and TRBJ2-3; TRBD1 matches 8 bases. The CDR3 covers 16 residues. After removal of 0 bases from V and 6 bases from J, the junction contained 8 bases not matched to a gene. Germline-derived CDR1 and CDR2 are MNHEY and SVGEGT. This CDR3 reads CASSYSGTGWDDTQYF. The CDR3 DNA reads TGTGCCAGCAGTTACTCCGGGACAGGATGGGACGATACGCAGTATTTT.

The V and J genes are TRBV20-1 and TRBJ2-7, with 10 bases that match TRBD1. Germline V gene data show CDR1 as DFQATT and CDR2 as SNEGSKA (reference sequence). This CDR3 has 14 amino acids. Trimming cost V 4 bases and J 2 bases; bases outside gene matches: 5. DNA of the CDR3: TGCAGTGCTATGCGCGGACAGGGGGCCTACGAGCAGTACTTC. Protein: CSAMRGQGAYEQYF.

This clonotype was observed a few times. A junction boundary mismatches the germline segment, possibly from a read error. V gene TRBV6-5 combines with J gene TRBJ1-1; D may be TRBD1 (5 bases). Germline lookup yields CDR1 MNHEY and CDR2 SVGAGI. The CDR3 extends over 15 amino acids. The CDR3 sequence is CASSYSRGANTEAFF. As DNA, the CDR3 is TGTGCCAGCAGTTACTCAAGGGGCGCGAACACTGAAGCCTTCTTT.

This clonotype was recorded at least ten times. V usage is TRBV3-1 and J usage is TRBJ2-7; no firm D call. Trimming removed 0 bases from V and 4 bases from J, with 4 bases in between. The CDR3 is 12 residues long. The germline V gene encodes CDR1 LGHDT and CDR2 YNNKEL (reference sequence). This CDR3 reads CASSQEGYEQYF. Written as DNA, the CDR3 is TGTGCCAGCAGCCAAGAAGGTTACGAGCAGTACTTC.

In its sample, this clonotype was seen a few times. This chain links TRBV7-2 with TRBJ2-3; D might be TRBD1 or TRBD2, each matching 6 bases. Germline CDR1 reads SGHTA; CDR2 reads FQGNSA. V was shortened by 5 bases and J by 2 bases, with 17 bases between the two germline ends. The length of the CDR3 is 16 residues. DNA for the CDR3: TGTGCCAGCAGCCCCCCCGGGGGCAGGTACACAGATACGCAGTATTTT. Translation: CASSPPGGRYTDTQYF.

The rearrangement links TRBV5-6 to TRBJ2-7; 7 bases map to TRBD1. CDR1 and CDR2 from the germline V gene are SGHDT and YYEEEE. Germline trimming cut 3 bases from V and 2 bases from J; bases unmatched to any gene: 20. This CDR3 is built from 19 residues. CDR3 bases: TGTGCCAGCAGCTCCCCGATTGGGCAGGGGGACAAGATCACCTACGAGCAGTACTTC. Encoded protein: CASSSPIGQGDKITYEQYF.

The V gene is TRBV28, the J gene TRBJ1-1; D is ambiguous. CDR1 is MDHEN and CDR2 is SYDVKM in the germline V gene. Deletions cut 7 bases from V and 5 bases from J, with 14 bases between. CDR3 size: 13 residues. Here the CDR3 DNA reads TGTGCCAGCATGGCCTTAGTTGGTACTGAAGCTTTCTTT. Encoded protein: CASMALVGTEAFF.

The J gene is TRBJ1-1, the V gene TRBV20-1; maybe TRBD1 (6 bases). Germline V gene lookup returns CDR1 DFQATT and CDR2 SNEGSKA (reference sequence). This CDR3 is built from 13 residues. Trimming removed 3 bases from V and 1 base from J, with 9 bases in between. As DNA, the CDR3 is TGCAGTGCTAGTTACAGGGCGAACACTGAAGCTTTCTTT. Its protein is CSASYRANTEAFF.

There are a few counts of this clonotype. V and J are TRBV24-1 and TRBJ2-1; 7 bases map to TRBD1. With 2 bases clipped from V and 7 bases from J, the junction kept 4 bases outside the gene matches. Germline V gene sequence: CDR1 KGHDR, CDR2 SFDVKD. The CDR3 contains 14 residues. The CDR3 here is CATSDSGQSNEQFF. The CDR3 region has the DNA TGTGCCACCAGTGATTCGGGACAGTCAAATGAGCAGTTCTTC.